Listed below are T cell receptor beta chains from one sample, sequenced in a study of PD-1 blockade in classical Hodgkin lymphoma. This table comes from immunoSEQ multiplex PCR, and its TCRdb copy is limited to in-frame clones, with some not included. The table has 84,000 or so clones, around 90% seen once. The sample was peripheral blood mononuclear cells (PBMCs), taken before the second cycle of nivolumab. These receptors were collected from a human donor with classical Hodgkin lymphoma. Each CDR3 is given with its conserved first and last residue. A D gene is named only where the DNA matches it firmly. Clone size is shown for a subset of rows, as once, few, many or a class of expanded clone.

>10|TRBJ1-4|NA|NA|TRBV20-1
CSARDVELFF
TGCAGTGCTAGAGACGTGGAACTGTTTTTT
>16|TRBJ2-7|NA|TRBD1|TRBV12-5
CASGLVTGTVSYEQYF
TGTGCTAGTGGTTTGGTTACCGGGACAGTCTCCTACGAGCAGTACTTC
>15|TRBJ2-7|NA|TRBD1|TRBV7-2
CASSLEARGPYEQYF
TGTGCCAGCAGCTTAGAGGCCAGGGGGCCCTACGAGCAGTACTTC
>16|TRBJ2-5|once|TRBD2|TRBV2
CASSASSGRPQETQYF
TGTGCCAGCAGTGCGAGTAGCGGGAGGCCTCAAGAGACCCAGTACTTC
>16|TRBJ1-2|NA|NA|TRBV19
CASSIVHARLDYGYTF
TGTGCCAGTAGTATAGTTCACGCCCGTTTGGACTATGGCTACACCTTC
>14|TRBJ2-7|NA|NA|TRBV5-1
CASSLAARGYEQYF
TGCGCCAGCAGCTTGGCAGCGAGGGGCTACGAGCAGTACTTC
>17|TRBJ2-3|NA|TRBD2|TRBV7-2
CASSLRLAVKVTDTQYF
TGTGCCAGCAGTTTGAGACTAGCAGTGAAGGTCACAGATACGCAGTATTTT
>12|TRBJ2-3|NA|NA|TRBV7-3
CASSMTGDTQYF
TGTGCCAGCAGCATGACGGGAGATACGCAGTATTTT
>13|TRBJ1-4|few|NA|TRBV7-2
CASRVGEYEKLFF
TGTGCCAGCAGAGTCGGGGAATACGAAAAACTGTTTTTT
>14|TRBJ2-2|NA|NA|TRBV9
CASSLGSNTGELFF
TGTGCCAGCAGCCTGGGGTCGAACACCGGGGAGCTGTTTTTT
>15|TRBJ1-5|few|TRBD1|TRBV7-8
CASSVRRDRAQPQHF
TGTGCCAGCAGCGTACGCCGGGACAGGGCTCAGCCCCAGCATTTT
>11|TRBJ2-1|NA|NA|TRBV11-2
CASRGWNEQFF
TGTGCCAGCAGGGGGTGGAATGAGCAGTTCTTC
>14|TRBJ1-4|NA|TRBD1|TRBV29-1
CSVERQGRGEKLFF
TGCAGCGTTGAAAGACAGGGAAGAGGCGAAAAACTGTTTTTT
>15|TRBJ2-7|once|TRBD1|TRBV28
CASSLTRQGAYEQYF
TGTGCCAGCAGTTTGACACGACAGGGGGCCTACGAGCAGTACTTC
>14|TRBJ1-2|NA|NA|TRBV27
CASKRYRVEGGYTF
TGTGCCAGCAAAAGGTACAGGGTGGAGGGTGGCTACACCTTC
>16|TRBJ1-6|once|NA|TRBV5-1
CASSAVQGRSDSPLHF
TGCGCCAGCAGCGCTGTACAGGGAAGGTCAGATTCACCCCTCCACTTT
>15|TRBJ1-2|NA|TRBD1|TRBV14
CASSQGRQGASGYTF
TGTGCCAGCAGCCAAGGGCGACAGGGGGCGAGTGGCTACACCTTC